This is a list of T cell receptor beta chains from one sample in a study of identical twins. TCRdb reprocessed the 5' RACE reads via MiXCR and lists one record per CDR3 protein. The sample lists about 250,000 distinct CDR3 sequences; about 9% were seen once. These data are also associated with another study on yellow fever vaccine responses in identical twins.

The sequenced sample was CD8+ T cells sorted from blood. Source of these receptors: a woman in her late teens or twenties in good health. The CDR3 runs from the conserved cysteine through the conserved F or W. D genes are given only for firm matches. Clone size is given for some rows only: seen once, a few or many times, or a class if the clone is expanded.

v_gene	len	abundance	d_gene	j_gene	CDR3nt	CDR3aa
TRBV4-3	14	many	-	TRBJ2-7	TGCGCCAGCAGCCAAGATTTGGGCAACTACGAGCAGTACTTC	CASSQDLGNYEQYF
TRBV5-4	17	few	TRBD2	TRBJ2-1	TGTGCCAGCAGCTCGGGACTAGCAGGGCAATCCTACAATGAGCAGTTCTTC	CASSSGLAGQSYNEQFF
TRBV6-4	14	-	TRBD2	TRBJ2-1	TGTGCCAGCAGTACTAGCGGGGGGGCGAATGAGCAGTTCTTC	CASSTSGGANEQFF
TRBV19	16	few	TRBD1	TRBJ2-1	TGTGCCAGTAGTATAGGGACAGGGGGGGCCTACAATGAGCAGTTCTTC	CASSIGTGGAYNEQFF
TRBV27	13	-	-	TRBJ2-7	TGTGCCAGCAGCTGGGGTTGGTCCTACGAGCAGTACTTC	CASSWGWSYEQYF
TRBV11-1	16	few	TRBD2	TRBJ2-3	TGTGCCAGCAGCTTATATGGCGGGAGTGGTGCAGATACGCAGTATTTT	CASSLYGGSGADTQYF
TRBV9	15	-	-	TRBJ2-1	TGTGCCAGCAGCCCCCCAAGGAGGTCCTACAATGAGCAGTTCTTC	CASSPPRRSYNEQFF
TRBV10-3	14	-	TRBD2	TRBJ2-7	TGTGCCATCAACTCGGGGGGGACTTCTTACGAGCAGTACTTC	CAINSGGTSYEQYF
TRBV2	12	-	TRBD1	TRBJ2-7	TGTGCCAGCAAGTGGACAGGGTACGAGCAGTACTTC	CASKWTGYEQYF
TRBV7-9	15	few	-	TRBJ1-1	TGTGCCAGCAGCTTAGCCGCAGGTCAGAACACTGAAGCTTTCTTT	CASSLAAGQNTEAFF
TRBV4-1	16	few	TRBD2	TRBJ2-3	TGCGCCAGCAGCCACCGGACTAGCGGGTTCACAGATACGCAGTATTTT	CASSHRTSGFTDTQYF
TRBV5-6	16	-	TRBD2	TRBJ2-1	TGTGCCAGCAGCCTCGAACTAGCGGGGGGGCCCAATGAGCAGTTCTTC	CASSLELAGGPNEQFF
TRBV7-7	15	many	-	TRBJ2-2	TGTGCTAGCAGCCCTTCTGGGACCGAAGCCGGGGAGCTGTTTTTT	CASSPSGTEAGELFF
TRBV4-3	15	-	TRBD2	TRBJ2-1	TGCGCCAGCAGCCAAGAATTTCTGTGGCGGGAGAGCAAGTTCTTC	CASSQEFLWRESKFF
TRBV4-1	15	many	-	TRBJ2-3	TGCGCCAGCAGCCAAGAATCAGGGTGGAGGGATACGCAGTATTTT	CASSQESGWRDTQYF
TRBV7-6	17	-	-	TRBJ2-3	TGTGCCAGCAGCGATATGGGCGCCTTGTGGGGCACAGATACGCAGTATTTT	CASSDMGALWGTDTQYF
TRBV2	11	many	-	TRBJ2-7	TGTGCCAACAAACAGGGTCGCGAGCAGTACTTC	CANKQGREQYF
TRBV7-2	13	few	-	TRBJ2-7	TGTGCCAGCAGCTTAGTGGTGAGGGATGAGCAGTACTTC	CASSLVVRDEQYF
TRBV7-8	12	few	-	TRBJ1-4	TGTGCCAGCAGCTTATTATTTGAAAAACTGTTTTTT	CASSLLFEKLFF
TRBV6-2/TRBV6-3	20	few	TRBD2	TRBJ2-5	TGTGCCAGCAGTTACTCTGGACTAGCGGGAGACCAGAAGTTTGAAGAGACCCAGTACTTC	CASSYSGLAGDQKFEETQYF
TRBV29-1	12	many	TRBD1	TRBJ2-3	TGCAGCGTTAAGACAGGGACAGATACGCAGTATTTT	CSVKTGTDTQYF
TRBV11-1	15	many	-	TRBJ2-7	TGTGCCAGCAGCCCCGGGCGGATTAGCTCCTACGAGCAGTACTTC	CASSPGRISSYEQYF
TRBV7-9	16	many	-	TRBJ2-1	TGTGCCAGCGTCCCGAAAATAGCCTCTTCCTACAATGAGCAGTTCTTC	CASVPKIASSYNEQFF
TRBV7-8	11	-	-	TRBJ2-1	TGTGCCAGCAGCTTCTCCGGACTACCCTTCTTC	CASSFSGLPFF
TRBV29-1	18	many	-	TRBJ2-5	TGCAGCGTTGTTCCGAAGGGCGACAGCGTCAATTACGGAGAGACCCAGTACTTC	CSVVPKGDSVNYGETQYF
TRBV20-1	16	-	-	TRBJ2-3	TGCAGTGCTAGAGATCGGGCCTTGCCCCGCACAGATACGCAGTATTTT	CSARDRALPRTDTQYF
TRBV27	13	many	-	TRBJ2-1	TGTGCCAGCAGTTTTCAGAATCGGAATGAGCAGTTCTTC	CASSFQNRNEQFF